One and the same sample provided the 13 T cell receptor beta chains below, sequenced in a study of blood T cell repertoires in COVID-19. Data came from immunoSEQ multiplex PCR; TCRdb stores just in-frame clones and leaves some out. The sample gives roughly 180,000 clones, approximately 81% of which show up once; under 7% is in the top ten. The sequenced sample consisted of peripheral blood. These TCRs come from a woman aged 50 to 60 with COVID-19, enrolled during active disease.

The rearrangement links TRBV2 to TRBJ1-1; 9 bases are shared with TRBD1. The V and J ends lost 4 bases and 5 bases, in that order; junction bases with no gene match: 5. This CDR3 comprises 14 residues. Germline V gene lookup returns CDR1 SNHLY and CDR2 FYNNEI. CDR3 nucleotides: TGTGCCAGCAGTGTTGACAGGGGGGGAACTGAAGCTTTCTTT. Protein product: CASSVDRGGTEAFF.

The gene calls are TRBV7-6 and TRBJ2-7, with TRBD2 matching over 10 bases. The V gene's germline CDR1 is SGHVS and CDR2 FNYEAQ. This CDR3 is 17 amino acids long. The ends lost 1 base at V and 1 base at J; junction bases unmatched: 7. The CDR3 sequence: CASSLVAGGLNSYEQYF. The CDR3 DNA reads TGTGCCAGCAGCTTAGTAGCGGGGGGCCTAAATTCCTACGAGCAGTACTTC.

The rearrangement joins TRBV7-9 to TRBJ1-6, with a possible D match to TRBD1 (5 bases). Trimming took 3 bases from V and 0 from J, leaving 9 bases between them. Per the germline V gene, CDR1 is SEHNR and CDR2 is FQNEAQ (reference sequence). The CDR3 covers 16 residues. CDR3: CASSLGGGSYNSPLHF. The CDR3 region has the DNA TGTGCCAGCAGCTTGGGGGGAGGCTCCTATAATTCACCCCTCCACTTT.

This clone has only a few counts. The CDR3 is CASSRTLLSSYNEQFF. The CDR3 DNA follows: TGTGCCAGCAGCCGGACTCTACTTAGCTCCTACAATGAGCAGTTCTTC. The chain links TRBV7-9 to TRBJ2-1, with D perhaps matching TRBD2 (5 bases). Between the trimmed V and J ends, which lost 5 bases and 0 bases, there was a span of 14 bases. The CDR3 has 16 residues. Germline CDR1 is SEHNR and CDR2 is FQNEAQ (reference sequence). The entire variable domain, with the rest obtained from reference TRBV7-9 and TRBJ2-1, is as follows: DTGVSQNPRHKITKRGQNVTFRCDPISEHNRLYWYRQTLGQGPEFLTYFQNEAQLEKSRLLSDRFSAERPKGSFSTLEIQRTEQGDSAMYLCASSRTLLSSYNEQFFGPGTRLTVL.

Only one count was recorded for this clone. The rearrangement uses TRBV3-1 (or the pseudogene TRBV3-2) and TRBJ2-3; D is possibly TRBD1 (6 bases). The CDR3 has 15 amino acids. Trimming took off 3 bases at V and 5 bases at J, with 15 bases between the two ends. CDR1 and CDR2 from the germline V gene are LGHDT and YNNKEL (reference sequence). The CDR3 nucleotides are TGTGCCAGCAGCCATTCCGGGACAAGTAGAGATACGCAGTATTTT. Translating gives CASSHSGTSRDTQYF.

The rearrangement uses TRBV6-6 and TRBJ2-4, with 9 bases that match TRBD1. CDR3 length: 15 amino acids. Germline CDR1 and CDR2: MNHNY and SVGAGI (reference sequence). V shed 5 bases and J 0 bases; nucleotides not matched to a gene: 2. The CDR3 protein is CASSQTGGAKNIQYF. The CDR3 DNA follows: TGTGCCAGCAGTCAGACAGGGGGAGCCAAAAACATTCAGTACTTC.

The chain joins TRBV7-3 to TRBJ2-2; a weak D match, TRBD1 (6 bases). Germline V gives CDR1 SGHTA, CDR2 FQGTGA. V lost 4 bases and J 5 bases, leaving 14 bases between the germline ends. This CDR3 is 15 amino acids long. CDR3 bases: TGTGCCAGCAGCTCAGACAGGTCGGGGACCGGGGAGCTGTTTTTT. Translation: CASSSDRSGTGELFF.

The chain joins TRBV19 to TRBJ2-6; 7 nucleotides line up with TRBD1. V shed 5 bases, J shed 0 bases, and the junction held 10 bases outside the gene matches. The V gene's germline CDR1 is LNHDA and CDR2 SQIVND (reference sequence). CDR3 length equals 18 residues. The CDR3 sequence is CASSPEVPGGSGANVLTF. CDR3 DNA: TGTGCCAGTAGTCCCGAGGTTCCAGGGGGCTCTGGGGCCAACGTCCTGACTTTC.

V is TRBV30 and J is TRBJ2-3, with D possibly TRBD2 on 5 matching bases. The CDR3 runs to 14 residues. CDR1 is GTSNPN, CDR2 SVGIG, per germline (reference sequence). With 4 bases removed from V and 0 bases from J, the gap between germline ends came to 11 bases. The CDR3 region has the DNA TGTGCCTGGAACGGCATAGCGAGCACAGATACGCAGTATTTT. Encoded protein: CAWNGIASTDTQYF.

The genes are TRBV2 and TRBJ1-2; TRBD1 matches at 8 bases. CDR1 and CDR2 (germline): SNHLY, FYNNEI. V lost 3 bases and J lost 8; bases outside the gene matches: 11. The length of the CDR3 is 15 residues. The CDR3 sequence: CASSESRDRPSGYTF. Written as DNA, the CDR3 is TGTGCCAGCAGTGAGAGCCGGGACAGGCCGTCCGGCTACACCTTC. The entire variable domain, with the rest obtained from reference TRBV2 and TRBJ1-2, is as follows: EPEVTQTPSHQVTQMGQEVILRCVPISNHLYFYWYRQILGQKVEFLVSFYNNEISEKSEIFDDQFSVERPDGSNFTLKIRSTKLEDSAMYFCASSESRDRPSGYTFGSGTRLTVV.

The CDR3, as DNA: TGTGCCAGCAGCGAGGACAAAACGACTGAAGCTTTCTTT. Protein sequence: CASSEDKTTEAFF. This chain links TRBV6-2 or TRBV6-3 with TRBJ1-1; tentatively, D is TRBD1 (5 bases). The length of the CDR3 is 13 residues. V was shortened by 6 bases and J by 5 bases, with 13 bases between the two germline ends. Per the germline V gene, CDR1 is MNHEY and CDR2 is SVGEGT.

The genes are TRBV15 and TRBJ1-5; 7 bases agree with TRBD1. The CDR3 is made up of 13 amino acids. Germline V CDR1 and CDR2: LNHNV, YYDKDF (reference sequence). Trimming removed 7 bases from V and 3 bases from J; junction bases left unmatched: 3. CDR3 amino acids: CATTDRDNQPQHF. The CDR3 coding sequence is TGTGCCACCACTGACAGGGACAATCAGCCCCAGCATTTT.

This clone was observed a few times. The CDR3 sequence: CASSLTANTGELFF. The CDR3 nucleotides read TGTGCCAGCAGCTTGACAGCGAACACCGGGGAGCTGTTTTTT. The rearrangement links TRBV5-6 to TRBJ2-2; unclear D gene. Germline CDR1 and CDR2: SGHDT and YYEEEE. The CDR3 loop spans 14 amino acids. V was shortened by 1 base and J by 0 bases, with 4 bases between the two germline ends.